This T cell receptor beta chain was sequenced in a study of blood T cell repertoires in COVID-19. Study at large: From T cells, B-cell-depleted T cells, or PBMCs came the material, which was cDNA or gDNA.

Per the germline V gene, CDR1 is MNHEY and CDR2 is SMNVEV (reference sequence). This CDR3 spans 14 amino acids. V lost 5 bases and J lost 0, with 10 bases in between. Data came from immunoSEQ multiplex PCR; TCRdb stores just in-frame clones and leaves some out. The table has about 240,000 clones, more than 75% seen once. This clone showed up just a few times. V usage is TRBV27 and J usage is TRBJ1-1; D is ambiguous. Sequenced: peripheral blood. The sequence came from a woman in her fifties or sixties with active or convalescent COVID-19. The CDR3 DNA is TGTGCCAGCAGTCGCCTCCACTTGAACACTGAAGCTTTCTTT. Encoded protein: CASSRLHLNTEAFF.